This TCR beta chain is drawn from a study of blood T cell repertoires in COVID-19. Turning to the study itself: Acute and convalescent COVID-19 samples came from the United States, Italy and Spain. PBMCs, B-cell-depleted T cells, or T cells provided the cDNA or gDNA that made up the material.

This clone came up once. The authors' processing: Amplification with reference gene primers provided the estimates of nucleated cell counts. Assay: immunoSEQ multiplex PCR; the TCRdb copy retains only in-frame clones and omits some. V, J and clone size reflect that table, while D and trimming were determined from the DNA. The repertoire holds around 140,000 clones, about 91% seen once, with 25% to 35% in the top ten. This receptor was obtained from a human donor in a cohort sampled during active COVID-19. The sample comprised peripheral blood.

CDR3 sequence (DNA): TGCGCCAGCAGCCAAGAGATGAGGCGCGCGGGGATCGCTGAAGCTTTCTTT. Encoded protein: CASSQEMRRAGIAEAFF. The V and J genes are TRBV4-3 and TRBJ1-1; D not resolved. CDR1 and CDR2 (germline): LGHNA, YSLEER. Trimming pared 0 bases from V and 6 bases from J, leaving 20 bases between. The CDR3 has 17 residues.